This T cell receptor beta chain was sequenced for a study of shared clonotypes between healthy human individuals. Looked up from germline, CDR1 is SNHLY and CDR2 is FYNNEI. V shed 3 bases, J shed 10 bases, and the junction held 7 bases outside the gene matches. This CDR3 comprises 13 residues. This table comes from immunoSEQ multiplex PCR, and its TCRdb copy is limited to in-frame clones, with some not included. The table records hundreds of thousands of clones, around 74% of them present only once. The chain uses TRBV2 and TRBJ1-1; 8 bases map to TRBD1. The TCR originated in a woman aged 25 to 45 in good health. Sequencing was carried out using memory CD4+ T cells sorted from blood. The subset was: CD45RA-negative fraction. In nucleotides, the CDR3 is TGTGCCAGCAGTGAGGGGCAGGGGGCGAGAGCTTTCTTT. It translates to CASSEGQGARAFF.